The 28 T cell receptor beta chains presented below share a single source sample, sequenced in a study of blood T cell repertoires in COVID-19. TCRdb's copy holds only in-frame clones and misses some; the assay was immunoSEQ multiplex PCR. The table shows a few hundred thousand clones, with more than 65% occurring only once. The sequenced sample consisted of peripheral blood. These receptors all come from a woman between 18 and 29 years old with acute or convalescent COVID-19.

This sequence joins TRBV5-5 and TRBJ2-2; D perhaps matches TRBD2 (6 bases). Germline CDR1 reads SGHKS; CDR2 reads YYEKEE (reference sequence). CDR3 length: 15 amino acids. Trimming took off 0 bases at V and 3 bases at J, with 9 bases between the two ends. The CDR3, as DNA: TGTGCCAGCAGCTTGGGAACGGGGGACACCGGGGAGCTGTTTTTT. It translates to CASSLGTGDTGELFF.

The rearrangement joins TRBV28 to TRBJ2-3; 7 nucleotides agree with TRBD1. The J segment lost 5 bases and the V segment lost 6 bases, leaving 5 bases of the junction unmatched. From germline, CDR1 is MDHEN and CDR2 SYDVKM. This CDR3 region has 13 residues. CDR3 coding DNA: TGTGCCAGCAGACCCGACAGGGAAGATACGCAGTATTTT. Translation gives CASRPDREDTQYF.

The J gene is TRBJ2-1, the V gene TRBV3-1 (or the pseudogene TRBV3-2); 13 bases line up with TRBD2. The CDR3 extends over 13 amino acids. CDR1 LGHDT and CDR2 YNNKEL come from the germline V gene (reference sequence). The ends lost 8 bases at V and 9 bases at J; junction bases unmatched: 4. The CDR3 sequence is CASGLAGAIEQFF. As DNA, the CDR3 is TGTGCCAGCGGACTAGCGGGAGCGATTGAGCAGTTCTTC.

The chain uses TRBV11-3 and TRBJ2-1; 7 nucleotides align to TRBD2. V was clipped by 4 bases and J by 9 bases; unmatched bases: 15. The CDR3 has 16 amino acids. Per the germline V gene, CDR1 is SGHNT and CDR2 is YENEEA. This CDR3 is CASSSRREGGSGEQFF. The CDR3 nucleotides read TGTGCCAGCAGCTCTCGCCGTGAGGGAGGGTCCGGTGAGCAGTTCTTC.

The chain carries TRBV5-1 and TRBJ2-1; TRBD1 matches at 7 bases. The V and J ends lost 4 bases and 0 bases, in that order; junction bases with no gene match: 13. The CDR3 has 18 residues. Germline-derived CDR1 and CDR2 are SGHRS and YFSETQ. CDR3 coding DNA: TGCGCCAGCAGCAAGGGGGCACAATTAGGGTACTCCTACAATGAGCAGTTCTTC. It yields the protein CASSKGAQLGYSYNEQFF.

A remark on this clone: Other nucleotide sequences from this sample produce the same CDR3. The genes are TRBV5-1 and TRBJ1-6; 7 bases map to TRBD1. V was clipped by 0 bases and J by 7 bases; unmatched bases: 4. CDR3 length: 15 amino acids. Looked up from germline, CDR1 is SGHRS and CDR2 is YFSETQ. The DNA of the CDR3 is TGCGCCAGCAGCTTGGCGGGACAGAAAAATTCACCCCTCCACTTT. This encodes CASSLAGQKNSPLHF. The full variable domain, in which reference TRBV5-1 and TRBJ1-6 provide the parts outside the CDR3, is KAGVTQTPRYLIKTRGQQVTLSCSPISGHRSVSWYQQTPGQGLQFLFEYFSETQRNKGNFPGRFSGRQFSNSRSEMNVSTLELGDSALYLCASSLAGQKNSPLHFGNGTRLTVT.

This clone was seen only once. J is TRBJ1-5 and V is TRBV27; D may be TRBD1 (6 bases). There are 15 residues in the CDR3. Looked up from germline, CDR1 is MNHEY and CDR2 is SMNVEV (reference sequence). V was shortened by 5 bases and J by 4 bases, with 15 bases between the two germline ends. The CDR3 loop reads CASSPGTLENQPQHF. In DNA, the CDR3 is TGTGCCAGCAGTCCGGGGACACTCGAAAATCAGCCCCAGCATTTT.

The chain employs TRBV9 and TRBJ1-1; unclear D gene. The germline V and J ends were trimmed by 0 bases and 8 bases, with 14 bases remaining between them. The CDR3 is 14 residues long. The germline V gene has CDR1 SGDLS and CDR2 YYNGEE. The CDR3 DNA reads as TGTGCCAGCAGCGTAGGCGGGTCGGGCGGGGAAGCTTTCTTT. Its protein product is CASSVGGSGGEAFF.

The chain has TRBV27 and TRBJ2-4, with TRBD2 matching 8 bases. The CDR3 sequence is 19 residues long. The ends lost 3 bases at V and 0 bases at J; junction bases unmatched: 13. CDR1 is MNHEY, CDR2 SMNVEV, per germline (reference sequence). The CDR3 DNA sequence: TGTGCCAGCAGTTTCTCCGCGACGGATAGCGGGGTAGCCAAAAACATTCAGTACTTC. This codes for CASSFSATDSGVAKNIQYF.

This chain links TRBV2 with TRBJ2-5; TRBD1 might be the D (6 bases). The CDR3 has 15 amino acids. Germline V gene lookup returns CDR1 SNHLY and CDR2 FYNNEI. Deletions cut 4 bases from V and 5 bases from J, with 17 bases between. As DNA, the CDR3 is TGTGCCAGCAGTGTGTCAGGGGTTCTTCAGGAGACCCAGTACTTC. Protein product: CASSVSGVLQETQYF.

The chain combines TRBV9 with TRBJ2-7, with D perhaps TRBD2 (6 bases). The CDR3 runs to 14 residues. Trimming took 0 bases from V and 9 from J, leaving 16 bases between them. Looked up from germline, CDR1 is SGDLS and CDR2 is YYNGEE. For the CDR3, the DNA is TGTGCCAGCAGCGTAGCCCCCTTCGGACTAAGGCAGTACTTC. Its translation: CASSVAPFGLRQYF.

The chain employs TRBV3-1 (or the pseudogene TRBV3-2) and TRBJ2-2; 7 bases align to TRBD1. Germline lookup yields CDR1 LGHDT and CDR2 YNNKEL (reference sequence). V was clipped by 6 bases and J by 5 bases; unmatched bases: 15. The CDR3 totals 17 residues. The CDR3 here is CASSMGDRGFQTGELFF. The DNA of the CDR3 is TGTGCCAGCAGTATGGGGGACAGAGGGTTTCAAACCGGGGAGCTGTTTTTT.

This chain connects TRBV28 to TRBJ2-7; TRBD2 matches 10 bases. Germline V gives CDR1 MDHEN, CDR2 SYDVKM. The V gene end was trimmed by 6 bases and the J gene end by 2 bases; junction bases not matched to a gene: 4. The CDR3 has 14 residues. The CDR3 nucleotides read TGTGCCAGCAGACCTAGCGGGAGAACCTACGAGCAGTACTTC. Translated, it gives CASRPSGRTYEQYF. Complete variable domain (other parts from reference TRBV28 and TRBJ2-7): DVKVTQSSRYLVKRTGEKVFLECVQDMDHENMFWYRQDPGLGLRLIYFSYDVKMKEKGDIPEGYSVSREKKERFSLILESASTNQTSMYLCASRPSGRTYEQYFGPGTRLTVT.

The chain employs TRBV10-3 and TRBJ2-3; perhaps TRBD2 as D (5 bases). CDR1 ENHRY and CDR2 SYGVKD come from the germline V gene. This CDR3 has 15 residues. With 4 bases removed from V and 4 bases from J, the gap between germline ends came to 15 bases. CDR3 in amino acids: CAISGFRTPSDTQYF. As DNA, the CDR3 is TGTGCCATCAGTGGTTTTAGGACTCCTTCAGATACGCAGTATTTT.

The chain has TRBV6-1 and TRBJ1-5, with D perhaps TRBD1 (5 bases). Trimming removed 2 bases at V and 3 bases at J, with 14 bases between. CDR3 length: 16 residues. In germline, CDR1 is MNHNS, CDR2 SASEGT. This chain's CDR3 is CASSEQGAVVNQPQHF. The CDR3 bases are TGTGCCAGCAGTGAACAAGGGGCGGTGGTCAATCAGCCCCAGCATTTT.

This clone showed up just a few times. J is TRBJ2-1 and V is TRBV7-3; 7 nucleotides align to TRBD2. Germline CDR1 and CDR2: SGHTA and FQGTGA. Losses at the gene ends were 5 bases for V and 10 bases for J; bases not matched to a gene: 14. The CDR3 runs 15 residues. CDR3: CASSIRLAPLGEQFF. The CDR3, as DNA: TGTGCCAGCAGCATAAGACTAGCCCCATTGGGGGAGCAGTTCTTC.

The rearrangement links TRBV5-1 to TRBJ1-1, with 12 bases fitting TRBD1. The CDR3 sequence is 17 residues long. V shed 4 bases, J shed 1 base, and the junction held 8 bases outside the gene matches. Germline V gene lookup returns CDR1 SGHRS and CDR2 YFSETQ. Here the CDR3 reads CASSVGQGAPRNTEAFF. The CDR3 DNA reads TGCGCCAGCAGCGTGGGACAGGGGGCGCCCAGGAACACTGAAGCTTTCTTT. The variable domain in full, completed from reference TRBV5-1 and TRBJ1-1, reads KAGVTQTPRYLIKTRGQQVTLSCSPISGHRSVSWYQQTPGQGLQFLFEYFSETQRNKGNFPGRFSGRQFSNSRSEMNVSTLELGDSALYLCASSVGQGAPRNTEAFFGQGTRLTVV.

This clone came up a few times. The genes are TRBV19 and TRBJ1-1; 10 bases match TRBD1. The CDR3 consists of 15 residues. Trimming at V came to 5 bases and at J to 4 bases, leaving 7 bases not matched to a gene. In germline, CDR1 is LNHDA, CDR2 SQIVND (reference sequence). CDR3 bases: TGTGCCAGTAGTCCCAGACAGGGGGCCTTCACTGAAGCTTTCTTT. This translates into CASSPRQGAFTEAFF. The whole variable domain, remainder taken from reference TRBV19 and TRBJ1-1, is DGGITQSPKYLFRKEGQNVTLSCEQNLNHDAMYWYRQDPGQGLRLIYYSQIVNDFQKGDIAEGYSVSREKKESFPLTVTSAQKNPTAFYLCASSPRQGAFTEAFFGQGTRLTVV.

The rearrangement uses TRBV10-2 and TRBJ1-2, with D uncertain. The V gene lost 1 base and the J gene lost 1 base, with 10 bases spanning the gap. The CDR3 covers 15 residues. The germline gives CDR1 WSHSY, CDR2 SAAADI. The CDR3 nucleotides are TGCGCCAGCAGTGAGTGGGTGGGGAGTAACTATGGCTACACCTTC. Amino acids: CASSEWVGSNYGYTF.

The chain links TRBV28 to TRBJ1-6; D gene unclear. Per germline, CDR1 MDHEN and CDR2 SYDVKM. The CDR3 extends over 14 amino acids. V was trimmed by 5 bases and J by 2 bases, leaving 7 bases between them. The CDR3 reads CASSERAYNSPLHF. DNA for the CDR3: TGTGCCAGCAGTGAACGGGCCTATAATTCACCCCTCCACTTT.

This chain connects TRBV29-1 to TRBJ1-5, with D hard to call. Germline V lookup: CDR1 SQVTM, CDR2 ANQGSEA. With 4 bases removed from V and 6 bases from J, the gap between germline ends came to 10 bases. The CDR3 extends over 12 amino acids. The DNA of the CDR3 is TGCAGCGTTGGAGACGGTTTTCAGCCCCAGCATTTT. Translation gives CSVGDGFQPQHF.

This clone came up a few times. The CDR3 region has the DNA TGCGCCAGCAGCTTGGGACAGGGCGTGGACGAGCAGTACTTC. Translated, it gives CASSLGQGVDEQYF. V and J are TRBV5-1 and TRBJ2-7, with 7 bases matching TRBD1. The CDR3 is made up of 14 amino acids. V was clipped by 0 bases and J by 5 bases; unmatched bases: 5. The V gene's germline CDR1 is SGHRS and CDR2 YFSETQ. The full variable domain, completed using reference TRBV5-1 and TRBJ2-7, is KAGVTQTPRYLIKTRGQQVTLSCSPISGHRSVSWYQQTPGQGLQFLFEYFSETQRNKGNFPGRFSGRQFSNSRSEMNVSTLELGDSALYLCASSLGQGVDEQYFGPGTRLTVT.

CDR3 coding DNA: TGTGCCAGCAGTTATGAACAGGGGGTAGCCAAAAACATTCAGTACTTC. It is translated as CASSYEQGVAKNIQYF. V gene TRBV6-6 combines with J gene TRBJ2-4, with 8 nucleotides matching TRBD1. V lost 3 bases and J lost 0; bases outside the gene matches: 4. CDR3 length equals 16 residues. The germline gives CDR1 MNHNY, CDR2 SVGAGI (reference sequence).

This sequence joins TRBV5-4 and TRBJ1-3, with D possibly TRBD1 on 5 matching bases. The CDR3 runs 13 residues. The germline CDR1 and CDR2 sequences are SGHNT and YYREEE (reference sequence). The V end lost 4 bases, the J end lost 4 bases, and 9 bases lay between the germline ends. CDR3 nucleotide sequence: TGTGCCAGCAGCACGGGACTCGGAAACACCATATATTTT. Protein product: CASSTGLGNTIYF.

The rearrangement uses TRBV24-1 and TRBJ1-2; TRBD1 aligns across 7 bases. After removal of 3 bases from V and 0 bases from J, the junction contained 3 bases not matched to a gene. The CDR3 spans 15 residues. Germline V CDR1 and CDR2: KGHDR, SFDVKD. Here the CDR3 reads CATSDPGTANYGYTF. CDR3 sequence (DNA): TGTGCCACCAGTGATCCGGGGACAGCTAACTATGGCTACACCTTC.

The gene calls are TRBV19 and TRBJ1-5, with 8 bases lining up with TRBD1. The V gene end was trimmed by 5 bases and the J gene end by 9 bases; junction bases not matched to a gene: 9. Germline CDR1 and CDR2: LNHDA and SQIVND (reference sequence). CDR3 size: 14 residues. CDR3 region: CASSAQGAPMPQHF. CDR3 bases: TGTGCCAGTAGTGCTCAGGGGGCCCCAATGCCCCAGCATTTT.

The genes are TRBV11-2 and TRBJ2-4, with a tentative D call TRBD2 (5 bases). The V end lost 2 bases, the J end lost 8 bases, and 10 bases lay between the germline ends. Germline CDR1 and CDR2: SGHAT and FQNNGV. The CDR3 runs 13 residues. The CDR3 is CASSLLLGDIQYF. The CDR3 DNA reads TGTGCCAGCAGCTTACTACTAGGCGACATTCAGTACTTC.

This clone showed up just once. The rearrangement joins TRBV30 to TRBJ1-1; the D is unclear. CDR1 and CDR2 from the germline V gene are GTSNPN and SVGIG (reference sequence). Trimming cost V 4 bases and J 1 base, with 7 bases left between them. The CDR3 has 12 residues. The CDR3 DNA is TGTGCCTGGAATTATAGGAACACTGAAGCTTTCTTT. This gives the protein CAWNYRNTEAFF.